The 17 T cell receptor beta chains below all came from one sample that was sequenced in a study of cytomegalovirus exposure and HLA in healthy donors. The study ran its PCR with 60 Vbeta and 13 Jbeta primers. Method: immunoSEQ multiplex PCR; TCRdb's copy keeps in-frame clones and lacks some. Of 110,000 to 150,000 clones listed, roughly 80% are singletons. Sequencing input: PBMCs. The receptors derive from a man aged 40-49 years in good health and CMV-seronegative.

The chain joins TRBV18 to TRBJ2-7, with TRBD1 matching over 9 bases. CDR3 length equals 14 residues. The germline V gene has CDR1 KGHSH and CDR2 LQKENI. J was trimmed by 4 bases and V by 3 bases; bases with no gene match: 4. CDR3 protein: CASSPQGQGYEQYF. CDR3 nucleotides: TGTGCCAGCTCACCGCAGGGACAGGGATACGAGCAGTACTTC.

The chain carries TRBV23-1 and TRBJ1-2; TRBD1 matches 8 bases. TRBV23-1 is known as an ORF, though its function is uncertain. The CDR3 contains 13 residues. The V gene end was trimmed by 4 bases and the J gene end by 7 bases; junction bases not matched to a gene: 5. The CDR3 region is CASSRLDRGGYTF. CDR3 nucleotide sequence: TGCGCCAGCAGTCGCCTAGACAGGGGTGGCTACACCTTC.

V usage is TRBV19 and J usage is TRBJ1-4; the D gene is possibly TRBD1 (6 bases). The CDR3 covers 13 residues. Trimming took 6 bases from V and 4 from J, leaving 9 bases between them. Looked up from germline, CDR1 is LNHDA and CDR2 is SQIVND (reference sequence). The CDR3 bases are TGTGCCAGTAGGTGGACAGTTAATGAAAAACTGTTTTTT. Translation: CASRWTVNEKLFF.

The sample holds a few counts of this clone. The J gene is TRBJ1-5, the V gene TRBV28, with TRBD1 matching over 7 bases. This CDR3 has 15 residues. V trimming: 6 bases; J trimming: 0 bases; junction bases outside the gene matches: 5. Germline V gives CDR1 MDHEN, CDR2 SYDVKM. This CDR3 is CASRPGQLSNQPQHF. In DNA form, the CDR3 reads TGTGCCAGCAGACCGGGACAGCTTAGCAATCAGCCCCAGCATTTT.

Only a few counts were recorded for this clone. The rearrangement uses TRBV27 and TRBJ1-4; D is perhaps TRBD1 (5 bases). CDR1 MNHEY and CDR2 SMNVEV come from the germline V gene (reference sequence). V lost 2 bases to trimming and J lost 7 bases, with 17 bases between them. The CDR3 extends over 16 amino acids. CDR3 DNA: TGTGCCAGCAGTTTAGTCCGGGCAGGGAAAGGTGAAAAACTGTTTTTT. As protein: CASSLVRAGKGEKLFF. The complete variable domain, with remaining parts taken from reference TRBV27 and TRBJ1-4, reads EAQVTQNPRYLITVTGKKLTVTCSQNMNHEYMSWYRQDPGLGLRQIYYSMNVEVTDKGDVPEGYKVSRKEKRNFPLILESPSPNQTSLYFCASSLVRAGKGEKLFFGSGTQLSVL.

The J gene is TRBJ2-5, the V gene TRBV7-6; 8 positions agree with TRBD1. This CDR3 comprises 12 residues. V lost 4 bases to trimming and J lost 11 bases; unmatched junction nucleotides: 6. Germline V gene lookup returns CDR1 SGHVS and CDR2 FNYEAQ. CDR3 DNA sequence: TGTGCCAGCAGCTCGTTGGACAGGGAGCAGTACTTC. Protein sequence: CASSSLDREQYF.

The chain joins TRBV19 to TRBJ2-3; a weak D match, TRBD2 (6 bases). CDR1 LNHDA and CDR2 SQIVND come from the germline V gene (reference sequence). The CDR3 length is 13 residues. The germline V and J ends were trimmed by 3 bases and 10 bases, with 14 bases remaining between them. The DNA of the CDR3 is TGTGCCAGTAGTATCGGCGCGGGAAGATCGCAGTATTTT. Protein: CASSIGAGRSQYF.

This chain connects TRBV11-2 to TRBJ2-3; D gene uncertain. Germline V gene data show CDR1 as SGHAT and CDR2 as FQNNGV. The CDR3 totals 14 residues. V was cut by 0 bases and J by 6 bases, with 10 bases left in between. The CDR3 DNA is TGTGCCAGCAGCTTAGATGCCTATAGCGATACGCAGTATTTT. This sequence encodes CASSLDAYSDTQYF. The full variable domain, its missing parts supplied by reference TRBV11-2 and TRBJ2-3, is EAGVAQSPRYKIIEKRQSVAFWCNPISGHATLYWYQQILGQGPKLLIQFQNNGVVDDSQLPKDRFSAERLKGVDSTLKIQPAKLEDSAVYLCASSLDAYSDTQYFGPGTRLTVL.

The chain has TRBV19 and TRBJ2-2; TRBD1 matches 7 bases. CDR1 and CDR2 (germline): LNHDA, SQIVND (reference sequence). The CDR3 is 17 amino acids. The V and J ends lost 2 bases and 1 base, in that order; junction bases with no gene match: 7. The DNA of the CDR3 is TGTGCCAGTAGTATAATCGGGCAGGGGGTGAACACCGGGGAGCTGTTTTTT. As protein: CASSIIGQGVNTGELFF. The variable domain in full, with the rest retrieved from reference TRBV19 and TRBJ2-2, is DGGITQSPKYLFRKEGQNVTLSCEQNLNHDAMYWYRQDPGQGLRLIYYSQIVNDFQKGDIAEGYSVSREKKESFPLTVTSAQKNPTAFYLCASSIIGQGVNTGELFFGEGSRLTVL.

The V and J genes are TRBV5-4 and TRBJ2-7, with TRBD2 as a possible D gene (6 bases). Germline CDR1 reads SGHNT; CDR2 reads YYREEE (reference sequence). The CDR3 has 15 residues. Trimming left V 1 base short and J 6 bases short, with 17 bases between. CDR3 region: CASSLTGGVVGEQYF. The DNA for the CDR3 is TGTGCCAGCAGCTTGACCGGGGGAGTGGTAGGCGAGCAGTACTTC.

The chain has TRBV27 and TRBJ1-2; no clear D. Germline V CDR1 and CDR2: MNHEY, SMNVEV (reference sequence). Trimming pared 6 bases from V and 7 bases from J, leaving 18 bases between. The CDR3 has 14 residues. This chain's CDR3 is CASRGLGIGIGYTF. CDR3 sequence (DNA): TGTGCCAGCAGGGGCCTGGGAATCGGGATTGGCTACACCTTC.

V usage is TRBV28 and J usage is TRBJ2-7; TRBD1 matches at 8 bases. Trimming removed 5 bases from V and 5 bases from J; junction bases left unmatched: 11. Germline lookup yields CDR1 MDHEN and CDR2 SYDVKM. This CDR3 contains 15 residues. CDR3 amino acids: CASSRTGFLSDEQYF. CDR3 bases: TGTGCCAGCAGTCGGACAGGGTTTTTGTCTGACGAGCAGTACTTC.

The chain has TRBV9 and TRBJ1-6; possible D gene TRBD1, 5 bases. The CDR3 spans 15 residues. The ends were cut back, 4 bases at V and 4 bases at J, with 12 bases in the middle. Germline V CDR1 and CDR2: SGDLS, YYNGEE. CDR3 in DNA: TGTGCCAGCAGCTCACAGGTGGGGTATAATTCACCCCTCCACTTT. Its protein product is CASSSQVGYNSPLHF.

The chain combines TRBV19 with TRBJ1-6, with D possibly TRBD1 on 5 matching bases. V was cut by 11 bases and J by 11 bases, with 19 bases left in between. This CDR3 comprises 13 residues. From germline, CDR1 is LNHDA and CDR2 SQIVND (reference sequence). The CDR3 nucleotides read TGTGCCTCACGGGCAGGGTCTGGTACACCCCTCCACTTT. It specifies CASRAGSGTPLHF.

The chain recombines TRBV5-1 with TRBJ2-2; D remains unclear. The CDR3 contains 15 residues. Germline assignment: CDR1 SGHRS and CDR2 YFSETQ. Trimming stripped 0 bases from V and 1 base from J, with 7 bases between. CDR3 region: CASSLGQWNTGELFF. The CDR3 coding sequence is TGCGCCAGCAGCTTGGGTCAGTGGAACACCGGGGAGCTGTTTTTT.

V is TRBV5-1 and J is TRBJ1-1; the D gene is possibly TRBD1 (5 bases). Germline CDR1 is SGHRS and CDR2 is YFSETQ. CDR3 size: 15 residues. The V end lost 6 bases, the J end lost 7 bases, and 22 bases lay between the germline ends. CDR3 sequence (DNA): TGCGCCAGCACGGCATTAGGGGTGAGGAACGGTGAAGCTTTCTTT. Translation: CASTALGVRNGEAFF.

The chain recombines TRBV14 with TRBJ2-3, with a tentative D call TRBD2 (5 bases). CDR1 SGHDN and CDR2 FVKESK come from the germline V gene. Trimming cost V 0 bases and J 7 bases, with 11 bases left between them. CDR3 size: 14 residues. The CDR3 DNA reads TGTGCCAGCAGCCAAGATTTGGCTAGCAATACGCAGTATTTT. Its protein is CASSQDLASNTQYF. The full variable domain, completed using reference TRBV14 and TRBJ2-3, is EAGVTQFPSHSVIEKGQTVTLRCDPISGHDNLYWYRRVMGKEIKFLLHFVKESKQDESGMPNNRFLAERTGGTYSTLKVQPAELEDSGVYFCASSQDLASNTQYFGPGTRLTVL.